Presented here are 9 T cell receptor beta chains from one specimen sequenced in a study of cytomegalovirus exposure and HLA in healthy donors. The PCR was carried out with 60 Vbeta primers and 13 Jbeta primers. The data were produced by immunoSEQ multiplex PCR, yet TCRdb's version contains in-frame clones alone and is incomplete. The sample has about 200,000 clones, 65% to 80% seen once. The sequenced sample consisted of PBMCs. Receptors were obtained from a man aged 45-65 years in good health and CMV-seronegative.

This chain's CDR3 is CASSLDRDFYYGYTF. The CDR3 DNA reads TGTGCCAGCAGTTTAGATCGGGATTTTTACTATGGCTACACCTTC. The rearrangement joins TRBV28 to TRBJ1-2; unclear D gene. This CDR3 contains 15 residues. CDR1 and CDR2 from the germline V gene are MDHEN and SYDVKM. V shed 2 bases and J shed 3 bases, with 13 bases lying between them.

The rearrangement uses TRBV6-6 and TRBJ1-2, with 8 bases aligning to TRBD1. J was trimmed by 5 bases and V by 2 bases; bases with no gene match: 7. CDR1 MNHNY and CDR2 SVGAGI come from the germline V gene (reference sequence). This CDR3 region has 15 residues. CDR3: CASSYTRTGQYGYTF. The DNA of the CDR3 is TGTGCCAGCAGTTACACTCGGACAGGGCAATATGGCTACACCTTC.

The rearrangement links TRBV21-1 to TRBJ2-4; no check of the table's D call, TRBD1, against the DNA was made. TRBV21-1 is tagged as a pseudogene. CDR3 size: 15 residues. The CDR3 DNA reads TGTGCCAGCAGCAAAGGGACCTTCAGCAGGGACATTCAGTACTTC. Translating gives CASSKGTFSRDIQYF.

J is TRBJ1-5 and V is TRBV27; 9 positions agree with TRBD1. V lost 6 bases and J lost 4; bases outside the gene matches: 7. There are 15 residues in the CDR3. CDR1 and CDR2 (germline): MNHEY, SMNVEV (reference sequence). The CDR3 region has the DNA TGTGCCAGCAGACGACAGGACAGGGGAAATCAGCCCCAGCATTTT. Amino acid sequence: CASRRQDRGNQPQHF.

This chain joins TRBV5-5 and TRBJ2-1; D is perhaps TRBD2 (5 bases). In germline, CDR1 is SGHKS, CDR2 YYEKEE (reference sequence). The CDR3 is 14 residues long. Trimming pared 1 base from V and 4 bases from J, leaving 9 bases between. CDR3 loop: CASSLPRAYNEQFF. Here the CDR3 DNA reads TGTGCCAGCAGCTTGCCGCGGGCATACAATGAGCAGTTCTTC.

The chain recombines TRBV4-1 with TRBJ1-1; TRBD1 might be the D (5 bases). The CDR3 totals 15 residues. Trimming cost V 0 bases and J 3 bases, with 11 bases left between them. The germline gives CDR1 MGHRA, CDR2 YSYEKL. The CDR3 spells CASSQDPQGHTEAFF. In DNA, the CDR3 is TGCGCCAGCAGCCAAGATCCCCAGGGTCACACTGAAGCTTTCTTT.

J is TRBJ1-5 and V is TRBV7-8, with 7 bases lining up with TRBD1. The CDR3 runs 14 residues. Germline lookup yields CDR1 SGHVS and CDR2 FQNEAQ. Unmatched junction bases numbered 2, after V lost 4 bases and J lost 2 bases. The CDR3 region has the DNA TGTGCCAGCAGCTCCGGGACAGGCAATCAGCCCCAGCATTTT. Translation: CASSSGTGNQPQHF. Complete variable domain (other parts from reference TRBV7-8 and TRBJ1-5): GAGVSQSPRYKVAKRGQDVALRCDPISGHVSLFWYQQALGQGPEFLTYFQNEAQLDKSGLPSDRFFAERPEGSVSTLKIQRTQQEDSAVYLCASSSGTGNQPQHFGDGTRLSIL.

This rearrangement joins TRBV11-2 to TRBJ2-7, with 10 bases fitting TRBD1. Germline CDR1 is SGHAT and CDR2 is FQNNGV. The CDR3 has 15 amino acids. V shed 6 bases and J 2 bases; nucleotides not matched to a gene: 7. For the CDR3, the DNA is TGTGCCAGCAGTCACAGCGACAGGGGGCCCTACGAGCAGTACTTC. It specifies CASSHSDRGPYEQYF.

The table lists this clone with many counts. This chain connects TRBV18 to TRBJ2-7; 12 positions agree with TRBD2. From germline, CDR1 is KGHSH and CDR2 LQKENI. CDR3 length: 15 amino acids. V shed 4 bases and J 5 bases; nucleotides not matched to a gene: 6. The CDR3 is CASSLGTSGFDEQYF. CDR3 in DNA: TGTGCCAGCTCACTCGGGACTAGCGGGTTCGACGAGCAGTACTTC. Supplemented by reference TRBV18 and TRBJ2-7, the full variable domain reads NAGVMQNPRHLVRRRGQEARLRCSPMKGHSHVYWYRQLPEEGLKFMVYLQKENIIDESGMPKERFSAEFPKEGPSILRIQQVVRGDSAAYFCASSLGTSGFDEQYFGPGTRLTVT.